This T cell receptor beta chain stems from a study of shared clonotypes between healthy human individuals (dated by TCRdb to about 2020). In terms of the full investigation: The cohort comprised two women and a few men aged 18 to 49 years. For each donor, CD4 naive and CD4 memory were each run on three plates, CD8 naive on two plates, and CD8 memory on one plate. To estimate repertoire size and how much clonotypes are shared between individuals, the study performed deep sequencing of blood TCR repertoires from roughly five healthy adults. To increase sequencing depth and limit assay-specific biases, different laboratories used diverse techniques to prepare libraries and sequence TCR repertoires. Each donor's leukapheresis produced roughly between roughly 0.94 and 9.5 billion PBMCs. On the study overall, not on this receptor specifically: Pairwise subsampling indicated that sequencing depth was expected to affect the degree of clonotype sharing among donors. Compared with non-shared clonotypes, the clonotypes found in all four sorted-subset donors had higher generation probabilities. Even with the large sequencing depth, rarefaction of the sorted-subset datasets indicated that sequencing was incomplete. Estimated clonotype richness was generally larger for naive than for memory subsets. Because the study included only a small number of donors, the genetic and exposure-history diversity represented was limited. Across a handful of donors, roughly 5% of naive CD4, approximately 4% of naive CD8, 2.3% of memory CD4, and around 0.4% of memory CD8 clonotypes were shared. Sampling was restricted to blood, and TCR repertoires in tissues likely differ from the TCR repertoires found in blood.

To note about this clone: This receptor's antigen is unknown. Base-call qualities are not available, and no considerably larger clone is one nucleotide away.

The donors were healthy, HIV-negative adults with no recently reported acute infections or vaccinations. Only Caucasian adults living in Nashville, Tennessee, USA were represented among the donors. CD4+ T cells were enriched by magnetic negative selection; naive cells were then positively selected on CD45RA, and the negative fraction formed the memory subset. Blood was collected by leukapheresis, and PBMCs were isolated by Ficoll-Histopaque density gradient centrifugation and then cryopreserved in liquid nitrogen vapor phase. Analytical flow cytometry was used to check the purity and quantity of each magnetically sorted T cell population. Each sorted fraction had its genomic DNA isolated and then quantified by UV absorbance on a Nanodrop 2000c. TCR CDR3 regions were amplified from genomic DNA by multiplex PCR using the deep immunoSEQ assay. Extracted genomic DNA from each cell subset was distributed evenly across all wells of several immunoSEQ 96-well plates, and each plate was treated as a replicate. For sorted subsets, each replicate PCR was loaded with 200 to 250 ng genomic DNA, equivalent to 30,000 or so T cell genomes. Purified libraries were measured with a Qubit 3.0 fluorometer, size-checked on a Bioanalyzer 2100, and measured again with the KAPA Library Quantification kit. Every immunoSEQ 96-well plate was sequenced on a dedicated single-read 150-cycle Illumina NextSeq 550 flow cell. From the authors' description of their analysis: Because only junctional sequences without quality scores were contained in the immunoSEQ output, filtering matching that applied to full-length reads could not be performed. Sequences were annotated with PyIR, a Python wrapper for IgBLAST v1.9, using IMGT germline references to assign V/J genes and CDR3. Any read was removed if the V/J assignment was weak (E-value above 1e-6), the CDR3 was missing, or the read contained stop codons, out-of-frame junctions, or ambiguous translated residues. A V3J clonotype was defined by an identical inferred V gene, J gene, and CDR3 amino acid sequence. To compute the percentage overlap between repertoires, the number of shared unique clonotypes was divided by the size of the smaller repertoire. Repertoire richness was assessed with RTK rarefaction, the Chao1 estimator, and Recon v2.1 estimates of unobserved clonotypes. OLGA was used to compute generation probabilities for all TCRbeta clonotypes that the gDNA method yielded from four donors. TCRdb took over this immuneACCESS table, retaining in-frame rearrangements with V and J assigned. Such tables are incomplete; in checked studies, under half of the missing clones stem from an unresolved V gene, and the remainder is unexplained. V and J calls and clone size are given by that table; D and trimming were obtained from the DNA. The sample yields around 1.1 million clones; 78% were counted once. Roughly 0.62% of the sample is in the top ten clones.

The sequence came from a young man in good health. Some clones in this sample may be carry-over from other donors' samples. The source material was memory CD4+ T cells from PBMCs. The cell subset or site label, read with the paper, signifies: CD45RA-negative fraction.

The CDR3 amino acid sequence is: CASSLAGGRNSPLHF. The sequenced DNA: TGTGCCAGCAGCTTAGCAGGGGGCCGTAATTCACCCCTCCACTTT. Recombination connected TRBV7-2 to TRBJ1-6; 7 central bases correspond to TRBD1. From the germline V gene, CDR1 is SGHTA and CDR2 is FQGNSA. Including cysteine and phenylalanine, the CDR3 has 15 amino acids. The CDR3 DNA has 45 bases and is translated from base 1. The germline V end is reduced by 0 bases and the J end by 6 bases; junction bases left unmatched: 2.